Given below is one T cell receptor (beta chain) in context. Its cognate antigen is unknown. The sample is drawn from a study of brain metastases from non-small cell lung cancer. Study findings and constraints: Metastases had sparse T cells but largely shared repertoires with primaries. Fewer infiltrating T cells were found in brain metastases than primaries.

The germline CDR1 and CDR2 sequences are KGHSH and LQKENI. CDR3 length: 12 residues. V lost 2 bases to trimming and J lost 4 bases, with 6 bases between them. Produced via immunoSEQ multiplex PCR; TCRdb's table is partial and in-frame only. This table has about 3,100 clones, approximately 82% appearing once. V usage is TRBV18 and J usage is TRBJ2-7; no firm D call. Material for sequencing was tissue from a brain metastasis. This TCR came from a donor over 35 with non-small cell lung cancer. CDR3 amino acids: CASSPERYEQYF. CDR3 in DNA: TGTGCCAGCTCACCAGAACGTTACGAGCAGTACTTC.